These 25 T cell receptor beta chains came from one sample sequenced in a study of blood T cells in healthy people across ages. Primed by a sample-barcoded 5' primer and a J-beta primer mix, a second PCR proceeded for 7 to 11 cycles. TCRdb reprocessed the 5' RACE reads with MiXCR, giving one entry per CDR3 protein. The data show about 930,000 distinct CDR3 sequences, with about 29% seen just once and roughly 10% held by the top ten. Separately, the same data were catalogued under a study of T cells of mothers and their children.

Material for sequencing was blood. The source of these receptors is a woman in her forties in good health.

On this clonotype: A clone one base away is much larger, so this may be a read error. CDR3 amino acids: CASSLFLGQGSNERYF. The CDR3 region has the DNA TGTGCCAGCAGCTTATTCCTGGGTCAGGGGAGCAATGAGCGGTACTTC. This chain connects TRBV11-2 to TRBJ2-7, with D possibly matching TRBD1 (6 bases). Germline V CDR1 and CDR2: SGHAT, FQNNGV. The length of the CDR3 is 16 residues.

This chain links TRBV3-1 with TRBJ2-7, with 7 positions matching TRBD1. Germline trimming cut 2 bases from V and 3 bases from J; bases unmatched to any gene: 4. The V gene's germline CDR1 is LGHDT and CDR2 YNNKEL (reference sequence). This CDR3 comprises 14 residues. The CDR3 DNA is TGTGCCAGCAGCCAACAGGGACAGAGCTACGAGCAGTACTTC. This gives the protein CASSQQGQSYEQYF.

Remarks on this clonotype: Relative to the germline gene, one junction end is altered; a read error may explain this. V gene TRBV6-5 combines with J gene TRBJ1-1, with D unresolved. The CDR3 spans 13 residues. Germline V gene sequence: CDR1 MNHEY, CDR2 SVGAGI. This CDR3 reads CASSFLGNTETFF. The CDR3 coding sequence is TGTGCCAGCAGTTTTTTAGGTAACACTGAAACTTTCTTT.

This clonotype was observed a handful of times. The V and J genes are TRBV5-1 and TRBJ2-3; TRBD2 matches 14 bases. The CDR3 consists of 18 residues. Per germline, CDR1 SGHRS and CDR2 YFSETQ. After removal of 0 bases from V and 0 bases from J, the junction contained 3 bases not matched to a gene. The CDR3 is CASSLGGLAGGSTDTQYF. CDR3 nucleotides: TGCGCCAGCAGCTTGGGAGGACTAGCGGGGGGCAGCACAGATACGCAGTATTTT.

This chain uses TRBV7-8 with TRBJ1-1; D unresolved. CDR3 length: 13 amino acids. V lost 8 bases and J lost 0, with 10 bases in between. Germline-derived CDR1 and CDR2 are SGHVS and FQNEAQ. CDR3 residues: CASGLALNTEAFF. In DNA, the CDR3 is TGTGCCAGCGGCCTTGCGTTGAACACTGAAGCTTTCTTT.

This clonotype was seen many times. The chain links TRBV25-1 to TRBJ2-1, with D possibly being TRBD2 (5 bases). Germline-derived CDR1 and CDR2 are MGHDK and SYGVNS. V lost 1 base, J lost 6 bases, and 13 bases lay in between. The CDR3 runs 15 residues. CDR3: CASSEWRLASNEQFF. The CDR3 nucleotides read TGTGCCAGCAGTGAATGGCGTCTAGCAAGCAATGAGCAGTTCTTC.

The rearrangement uses TRBV20-1 and TRBJ1-2; D is possibly TRBD1 (6 bases). The CDR3 has 13 residues. Trimming removed 6 bases from V and 2 bases from J, with 13 bases in between. The germline gives CDR1 DFQATT, CDR2 SNEGSKA (reference sequence). The CDR3, as DNA: TGCAGTGCAGGACAGCTCTCGAACTATGGCTACACCTTC. It encodes CSAGQLSNYGYTF.

The rearrangement links TRBV7-9 to TRBJ1-1; D is undetermined. The CDR3 sequence is 15 residues long. CDR1 and CDR2 (germline): SEHNR, FQNEAQ (reference sequence). Trimming pared 5 bases from V and 2 bases from J, leaving 15 bases between. The CDR3 sequence: CASSPRTTINTEAFF. In DNA, the CDR3 is TGTGCCAGCAGCCCCCGGACGACCATAAACACTGAAGCTTTCTTT.

This clonotype was found a few times. V usage is TRBV24-1 and J usage is TRBJ1-5, with 9 positions matching TRBD1. Germline V gives CDR1 KGHDR, CDR2 SFDVKD. The CDR3 length is 16 residues. The V segment lost 6 bases and the J segment 2 bases; nucleotides outside the gene matches: 7. This CDR3 reads CATSSTGGGGNQPQHF. The CDR3 DNA sequence: TGTGCCACCAGTTCCACAGGGGGCGGAGGCAATCAGCCCCAGCATTTT.

This clonotype was recorded at least ten times. The chain carries TRBV5-1 and TRBJ2-7; 9 bases map to TRBD1. This CDR3 contains 15 residues. Per the germline V gene, CDR1 is SGHRS and CDR2 is YFSETQ. V lost 4 bases, J lost 5 bases, and 10 bases stayed unmatched. CDR3 DNA sequence: TGCGCCAGCAGCCAGGGGCCGGGACAGGGTAACGAGCAGTACTTC. Translated, it gives CASSQGPGQGNEQYF.

V gene TRBV5-1 combines with J gene TRBJ1-6, with a weak D call TRBD1 (6 bases). Germline lookup yields CDR1 SGHRS and CDR2 YFSETQ. This CDR3 has 14 amino acids. Between the trimmed V and J ends, which lost 4 bases and 10 bases, there was a span of 15 bases. The CDR3 protein is CASSRGGVESPLHF. The CDR3 bases are TGCGCCAGCAGCCGAGGGGGTGTGGAGTCACCCCTCCACTTT.

The table lists this clonotype with many counts. The rearrangement joins TRBV27 to TRBJ1-5; D possibly corresponds to TRBD1 (6 bases). V dropped 4 bases and J dropped 2 bases, with 15 bases sitting between them. Looked up from germline, CDR1 is MNHEY and CDR2 is SMNVEV (reference sequence). This CDR3 comprises 16 residues. The CDR3 coding sequence is TGTGCCAGCAGTTCCCTTCTCACAGGGCGCAATCAGCCCCAGCATTTT. Translated, it gives CASSSLLTGRNQPQHF.

This clonotype was counted at least ten times. This sequence joins TRBV29-1 and TRBJ2-7, with TRBD1 identical over 8 bases. The V and J ends lost 7 bases and 2 bases, in that order; junction bases with no gene match: 7. Germline CDR1 and CDR2: SQVTM and ANQGSEA. The CDR3 loop spans 13 amino acids. CDR3 bases: TGCAGCGCCAGACAGGGGTCTACCTACGAGCAGTACTTC. Its protein product is CSARQGSTYEQYF.

To note about this clonotype: This sequence may be a read error, since a much larger clone differs from it by one base. The CDR3 spells CVSSFGGPTDTQYF. In nucleotides, the CDR3 is TGCGTCAGCAGCTTCGGGGGCCCCACAGATACGCAGTATTTT. The J gene is TRBJ2-3, the V gene TRBV5-1; D is possibly TRBD1 or TRBD2 (6 bases each). Germline CDR1 reads SGHRS; CDR2 reads YFSETQ. The CDR3 has 14 amino acids.

This clonotype has a single count. The chain joins TRBV20-1 to TRBJ1-1; 7 nucleotides match TRBD1. V dropped 4 bases and J dropped 1; count of bases not matched to a gene: 12. Germline CDR1 and CDR2: DFQATT and SNEGSKA (reference sequence). CDR3 length: 16 residues. CDR3 bases: TGCAGTGCTAAACGGGTTGAGGGGGCCGGGAACACTGAAGCTTTCTTT. This sequence encodes CSAKRVEGAGNTEAFF.

A remark on this clonotype: A junction boundary mismatches the germline segment, possibly from a read error. The J gene is TRBJ1-2, the V gene TRBV10-2; D might be TRBD1 (5 bases). CDR1 WSHSY and CDR2 SAAADI come from the germline V gene. The CDR3 consists of 18 residues. CDR3 loop: CASGESILEGTPGGGYTF. DNA of the CDR3: TGCGCCAGCGGTGAGTCGATTTTGGAGGGGACCCCAGGAGGTGGCTACACCTTC.

The V call is TRBV5-5, the J call TRBJ1-4, with D perhaps matching TRBD1 (5 bases). Trimming took off 4 bases at V and 5 bases at J, with 15 bases between the two ends. The CDR3 sequence is 15 residues long. Germline CDR1 and CDR2: SGHKS and YYEKEE (reference sequence). The CDR3: CASSPDPGPNEKLFF. CDR3 sequence (DNA): TGTGCCAGCAGCCCCGACCCGGGACCGAATGAAAAACTGTTTTTT.

This clonotype occurred a few times. The rearrangement uses TRBV2 and TRBJ1-2; D perhaps matches TRBD1 (5 bases). Germline CDR1 and CDR2: SNHLY and FYNNEI. V shed 2 bases and J shed 2 bases, with 15 bases lying between them. The CDR3 runs 16 residues. The CDR3 DNA reads TGTGCCAGCAGTGAATTCATGGGGGAGTTGAACTATGGCTACACCTTC. Translated: CASSEFMGELNYGYTF.

V usage is TRBV5-1 and J usage is TRBJ2-2, with TRBD2 matching over 9 bases. Germline trimming cut 4 bases from V and 1 base from J; bases unmatched to any gene: 8. Germline CDR1 is SGHRS and CDR2 is YFSETQ. CDR3 length: 17 amino acids. DNA for the CDR3: TGCGCCAGCAGCCCACCCTTTAGCGGGGGGAACACCGGGGAGCTGTTTTTT. Amino acids: CASSPPFSGGNTGELFF.

A few counts support this clonotype. This sequence joins TRBV5-6 and TRBJ1-1; tentatively, D is TRBD1 (5 bases). Germline CDR1 SGHDT, CDR2 YYEEEE. This CDR3 is 16 amino acids long. V lost 0 bases to trimming and J lost 1 base, with 13 bases between them. This chain's CDR3 is CASSLDIGRANTEAFF. The DNA of the CDR3 is TGTGCCAGCAGCTTGGACATCGGCAGGGCGAACACTGAAGCTTTCTTT. Full variable domain (remainder filled in from reference TRBV5-6 and TRBJ1-1): DAGVTQSPTHLIKTRGQQVTLRCSPKSGHDTVSWYQQALGQGPQFIFQYYEEEERQRGNFPDRFSGHQFPNYSSELNVNALLLGDSALYLCASSLDIGRANTEAFFGQGTRLTVV.

The chain has TRBV27 and TRBJ1-4; D ambiguous. The CDR3 spans 14 residues. V gave up 4 bases and J gave up 3 bases, with 9 bases separating them. CDR1 is MNHEY, CDR2 SMNVEV, per germline (reference sequence). The CDR3 nucleotides read TGTGCCAGCAGTTGGGGATACGCTAATGAAAAACTGTTTTTT. As protein: CASSWGYANEKLFF.

The chain recombines TRBV28 with TRBJ2-5; no clear D gene. V was trimmed by 6 bases and J by 9 bases, leaving 14 bases between them. Germline V gives CDR1 MDHEN, CDR2 SYDVKM. CDR3 size: 12 residues. The CDR3 sequence: CASRLTIGPQYF. Written as DNA, the CDR3 is TGTGCCAGCAGGCTAACGATAGGGCCCCAGTACTTC.

This clonotype was found a few times. V gene TRBV4-1 combines with J gene TRBJ2-3; the match to TRBD2 covers 8 bases. Germline CDR1 and CDR2: MGHRA and YSYEKL. The CDR3 loop spans 15 amino acids. V lost 0 bases, J lost 3 bases, and 2 bases stayed unmatched. This CDR3 is CASSQDRGGTDTQYF. DNA for the CDR3: TGCGCCAGCAGCCAAGATCGGGGGGGGACAGATACGCAGTATTTT.

The V and J genes are TRBV4-2 and TRBJ2-7; no definite D call. Germline CDR1 reads LGHNA; CDR2 reads YNFKEQ. Trimming stripped 1 base from V and 6 bases from J, with 10 bases between. This CDR3 contains 13 residues. Here the CDR3 reads CASSQVGATEQYF. CDR3 coding DNA: TGTGCCAGCAGCCAAGTCGGAGCAACCGAGCAGTACTTC.

With regard to this clonotype: One end of the junction is discordant with germline, which a read error may explain. The CDR3 nucleotides are TGTGCCAGCAGCTTAGCCGGACTAGCGATGGGAGATACGCGGTATTTT. Translation gives CASSLAGLAMGDTRYF. The rearrangement joins TRBV7-2 to TRBJ2-3, with 9 bases fitting TRBD2. Germline V gives CDR1 SGHTA, CDR2 FQGNSA. The CDR3 has 16 residues.